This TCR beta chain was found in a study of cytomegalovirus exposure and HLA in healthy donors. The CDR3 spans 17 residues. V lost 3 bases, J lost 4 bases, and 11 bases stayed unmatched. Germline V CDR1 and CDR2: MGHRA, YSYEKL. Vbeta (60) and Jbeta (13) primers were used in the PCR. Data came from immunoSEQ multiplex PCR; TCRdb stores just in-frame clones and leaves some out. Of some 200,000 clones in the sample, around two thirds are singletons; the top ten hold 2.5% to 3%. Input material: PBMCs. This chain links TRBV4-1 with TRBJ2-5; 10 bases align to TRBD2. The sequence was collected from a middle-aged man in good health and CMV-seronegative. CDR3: CASSHPGGAGGRETQYF. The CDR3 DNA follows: TGCGCCAGCAGCCACCCCGGTGGAGCGGGAGGGAGAGAGACCCAGTACTTC.